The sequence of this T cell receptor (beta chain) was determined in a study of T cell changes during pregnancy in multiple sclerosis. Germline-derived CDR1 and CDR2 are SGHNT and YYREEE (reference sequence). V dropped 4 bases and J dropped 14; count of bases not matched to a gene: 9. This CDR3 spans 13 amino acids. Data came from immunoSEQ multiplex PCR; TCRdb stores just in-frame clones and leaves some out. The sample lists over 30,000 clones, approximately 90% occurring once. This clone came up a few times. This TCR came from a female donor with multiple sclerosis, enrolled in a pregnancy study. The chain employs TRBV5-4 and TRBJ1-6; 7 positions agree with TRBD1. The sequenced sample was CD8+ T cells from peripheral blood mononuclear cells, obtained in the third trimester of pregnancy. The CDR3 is CASSPGTDETLHF. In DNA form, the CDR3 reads TGTGCCAGCAGCCCTGGGACAGACGAAACCCTCCACTTT.